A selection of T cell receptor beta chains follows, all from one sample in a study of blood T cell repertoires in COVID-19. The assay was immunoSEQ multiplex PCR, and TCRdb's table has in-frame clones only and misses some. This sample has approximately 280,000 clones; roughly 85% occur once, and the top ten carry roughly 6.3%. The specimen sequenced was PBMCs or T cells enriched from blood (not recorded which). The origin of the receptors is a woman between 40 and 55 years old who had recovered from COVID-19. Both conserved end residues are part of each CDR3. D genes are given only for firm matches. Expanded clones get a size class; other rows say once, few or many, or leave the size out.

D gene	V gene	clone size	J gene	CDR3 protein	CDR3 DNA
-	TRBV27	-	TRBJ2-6	CASSSESGANVLTF	TGTGCCAGCAGTTCGGAGTCTGGGGCCAACGTCCTGACTTTC
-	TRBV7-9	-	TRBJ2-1	CASSPGGTHNEQFF	TGTGCCAGCAGTCCCGGAGGGACCCACAATGAGCAGTTCTTC
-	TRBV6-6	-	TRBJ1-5	CASSLQGYQPQHF	TGTGCCAGCAGTCTACAGGGATATCAGCCCCAGCATTTT
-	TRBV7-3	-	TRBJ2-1	CASSLPGTRGGTNSYNEQFF	TGTGCCAGCAGCTTACCTGGGACCCGAGGAGGGACGAACTCCTACAATGAGCAGTTCTTC
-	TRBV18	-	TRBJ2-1	CASSPTGGSYNEQFF	TGTGCCAGCTCACCGACCGGAGGCTCCTACAATGAGCAGTTCTTC
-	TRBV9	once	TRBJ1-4	CASSSQGGEKLFF	TGTGCCAGCAGCTCGCAGGGCGGTGAAAAACTGTTTTTT
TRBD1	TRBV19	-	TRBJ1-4	CASIRRGTGYEKLFF	TGTGCCAGTATCCGACGCGGGACAGGGTATGAAAAACTGTTTTTT
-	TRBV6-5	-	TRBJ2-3	CASSSGGRSGQYF	TGTGCCAGCAGTTCTGGGGGCCGCTCTGGGCAGTATTTT
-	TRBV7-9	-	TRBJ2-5	CASSPLGEVETQYF	TGTGCCAGCAGCCCCCTCGGCGAGGTGGAGACCCAGTACTTC
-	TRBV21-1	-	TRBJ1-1	CASSKRGTVPEAFF	TGTGCCAGCAGCAAACGGGGGACGGTCCCTGAAGCTTTCTTT
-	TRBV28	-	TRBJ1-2	CASSINYGYTF	TGTGCCAGCAGCATTAACTATGGCTACACCTTC
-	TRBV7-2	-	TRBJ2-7	CASSTPGYEQYF	TGTGCCAGCAGCACACCAGGGTACGAGCAGTACTTC
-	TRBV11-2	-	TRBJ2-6	CASSHRRTGPTGANVLTF	TGTGCCAGCAGCCATCGACGTACAGGGCCGACTGGGGCCAACGTCCTGACTTTC
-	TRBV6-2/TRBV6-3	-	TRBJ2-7	CASSLRATYEQYF	TGTGCCAGCAGTTTGAGGGCAACCTACGAGCAGTACTTC
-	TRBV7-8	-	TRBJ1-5	CASSSGRNQPQHF	TGTGCCAGCAGCTCAGGGCGCAATCAGCCCCAGCATTTT
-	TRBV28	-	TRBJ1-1	CAAQGQMNTEAFF	TGTGCCGCTCAGGGACAAATGAACACTGAAGCTTTCTTT
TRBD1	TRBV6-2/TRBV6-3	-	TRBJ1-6	CASSSGQGVSPLHF	TGTGCCAGCAGTTCAGGACAGGGGGTCTCACCCCTCCACTTT
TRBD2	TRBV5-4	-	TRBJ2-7	CASSLGLAGSPYEQYF	TGTGCCAGCAGCTTGGGACTAGCGGGAAGCCCCTACGAGCAGTACTTC
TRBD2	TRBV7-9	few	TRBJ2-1	CASSPLSSGGFYNEQFF	TGTGCCAGCAGCCCCCTGTCTTCCGGGGGGTTTTACAATGAGCAGTTCTTC
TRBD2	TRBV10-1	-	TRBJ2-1	CASNPSGYHYNEQFF	TGCGCCAGCAATCCTAGCGGGTATCACTACAATGAGCAGTTCTTC
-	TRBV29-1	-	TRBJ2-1	CSVETSSYNEQFF	TGCAGCGTTGAAACTAGCTCCTACAATGAGCAGTTCTTC